This T cell receptor (beta chain) is from a study of blood T cell repertoires in COVID-19. The CDR3 sequence is 14 residues long. J gave up 5 bases and V 2 bases, and 4 bases lay outside the gene matches. Per germline, CDR1 MNHEY and CDR2 SVGAGI. Data came from immunoSEQ multiplex PCR; TCRdb stores just in-frame clones and leaves some out. The sample holds roughly 220,000 clones, approximately 90% seen once. The chain has TRBV6-5 and TRBJ1-1; TRBD1 agrees at 8 bases. Input material: PBMCs or T cells enriched from blood (not recorded which). The sequence was obtained from a woman aged 18-35 years in a cohort exposed to, infected with or recovered from COVID-19 (not recorded which). As DNA, the CDR3 is TGTGCCAGCAGTTACACAGGGGGAGGAACTGAAGCTTTCTTT. Translated: CASSYTGGGTEAFF.